This T cell receptor (beta chain) is from a study of blood T cell repertoires in COVID-19. In the study overall: PBMCs, B-cell-depleted T cells, or T cells provided the cDNA or gDNA that made up the material.

The V gene lost 5 bases and the J gene lost 5 bases, with 15 bases spanning the gap. This CDR3 has 15 residues. Germline values: CDR1 SGHVS, CDR2 FQNEAQ. This table comes from immunoSEQ multiplex PCR, and its TCRdb copy is limited to in-frame clones, with some not included. The sample records around 220,000 clones, about four fifths being singletons. The receptor was isolated from a woman aged 80 or over with acute or convalescent COVID-19. The sequencing sample was made of peripheral blood. The chain links TRBV7-8 to TRBJ1-4, with D perhaps TRBD1 (6 bases). CDR3 region: CASSQGRGGNEKLFF. CDR3 nucleotide sequence: TGTGCCAGCAGCCAAGGGAGGGGGGGGAATGAAAAACTGTTTTTT.